This paragraph reports one T cell receptor beta chain. Germline CDR1 is SGHRS and CDR2 is YFSETQ. Deletions cut 3 bases from V and 1 base from J, with 13 bases between. This CDR3 region has 15 residues. The assay was immunoSEQ multiplex PCR, and TCRdb's table has in-frame clones only and misses some. Counted here are some 120,000 clones, more than 75% occurring once; the ten biggest clones make up 2% to 3%. This sample is drawn from a study of control samples from healthy donors and cancer patients. This receptor was taken from an older woman in good health. The sample comprised blood. The chain couples TRBV5-1 to TRBJ2-5; no reliable D call. As DNA, the CDR3 is TGCGCCAGCAGCTCCCAGGACCCGCGCCAAGAGACCCAGTACTTC. It yields the protein CASSSQDPRQETQYF.